This is a list of T cell receptor beta chains from one sample in a study of T cell responses to AZD1222 COVID-19 vaccine. Libraries were prepared by immunoSEQ multiplex PCR; TCRdb keeps only in-frame clonotypes and omits some of them. In the table there are 95,000 to 100,000 clones, 75% to 95% of which are singletons. Sequenced material: peripheral blood, taken on day 0 of AZD1222 vaccination. These receptors all stem from an adult in good health. The CDR3 runs from the conserved cysteine through the conserved F or W. Fields, in order: clone size, J gene, V gene, D gene, CDR3 DNA, CDR3 protein. D genes are given only for firm matches. Rows may omit the clone size; those that give it use once, few, many or a size class.

>NA|TRBJ1-6|TRBV3-1/TRBV3-2|TRBD1
TGTGCCAGCAGCCAAGGGTTGGTCTCTCAGGGGGATTCACCCCTCCACTTT
CASSQGLVSQGDSPLHF
>NA|TRBJ2-5|TRBV27|NA
TGTGCCAGCAGTCCGTACAGGGTACAAGAGACCCAGTACTTC
CASSPYRVQETQYF
>NA|TRBJ2-3|TRBV30|TRBD2
TGTGCCTGGACTAGCGGGGGCTCAGATACGCAGTATTTT
CAWTSGGSDTQYF
>few|TRBJ2-5|TRBV12-3/TRBV12-4|NA
TGTGCCAGCATTCAGTCCCCAGGGGAGACCCAGTACTTC
CASIQSPGETQYF
>NA|TRBJ2-7|TRBV28|TRBD1
TGTGCCAGCAGTTATGGGACAGGGCCACCATACGAGCAGTACTTC
CASSYGTGPPYEQYF
>NA|TRBJ1-1|TRBV5-5|NA
TGTGCCAGCAGTCCACAGCCCACAGGGTACACTGAAGCTTTCTTT
CASSPQPTGYTEAFF
>NA|TRBJ1-2|TRBV7-9|TRBD1
TGTGCCAGCAGCACTGGGACAGGGGGCGGGTATGGCTACACCTTC
CASSTGTGGGYGYTF
>NA|TRBJ2-7|TRBV5-6|NA
TGTGCCAGCAGCTGGACGTGGGGAGGCGAGCAGTACTTC
CASSWTWGGEQYF
>NA|TRBJ1-5|TRBV2|NA
TGTGCCAGCAGTGAACAGGGAAGGCAGCCCCAGCATTTT
CASSEQGRQPQHF
>NA|TRBJ1-5|TRBV15|NA
TGTGCCACCAGCAGAGATCGGGGAGGGTTCAGCAATCAGCCCCAGCATTTT
CATSRDRGGFSNQPQHF
>NA|TRBJ1-1|TRBV28|TRBD1
TGTGCCAGCACAAGGGGACAGGGGAACACTGAAGCTTTCTTT
CASTRGQGNTEAFF
>NA|TRBJ2-1|TRBV5-1|NA
TGCGCCAGCAGCTTGGACGGGGGGCCCTCCGATGAGCAGTTCTTC
CASSLDGGPSDEQFF
>NA|TRBJ2-7|TRBV12-3/TRBV12-4|NA
TGTGCCAGCACTTCGCACTCCTACGAGCAGTACTTC
CASTSHSYEQYF
>NA|TRBJ1-1|TRBV27|NA
TGTGCCAGCAGACCCACAGGGTCCACTGAAGCTTTCTTT
CASRPTGSTEAFF
>NA|TRBJ1-4|TRBV6-5|TRBD1
TGTGCCAGCCGACGAACCGGGACAGCTAATGAAAAACTGTTTTTT
CASRRTGTANEKLFF
>NA|TRBJ2-5|TRBV19|TRBD2
TGTGCCAGTAGTGGGGGGGATCGAGAGACCCAGTACTTC
CASSGGDRETQYF
>NA|TRBJ2-7|TRBV30|NA
TGTGGGTCAGGGCGGACTGACGAGCAGTACTTC
CGSGRTDEQYF
>NA|TRBJ1-1|TRBV6-5|NA
TGTGCCAGCAGTAGGGCACAGGGTTCAGCTTTCTTT
CASSRAQGSAFF
>NA|TRBJ2-5|TRBV6-5|NA
TGTGCCAGCAGAGTTTACGGGAGCCAAGAGACCCAGTACTTC
CASRVYGSQETQYF
>NA|TRBJ1-1|TRBV19|NA
TGTGCCAGCCGGGCATTTGGGGCCCACAATGAAGCTTTCTTT
CASRAFGAHNEAFF
>NA|TRBJ1-2|TRBV5-1|NA
TGCGCCAGCAGCTTCGGGACGGACTATGGCTACACCTTC
CASSFGTDYGYTF
>NA|TRBJ1-5|TRBV19|TRBD1
TGTGCCAGTAGTACTGACAGGGGGCGCGGCGGCAATCAGCCCCAGCATTTT
CASSTDRGRGGNQPQHF
>NA|TRBJ1-1|TRBV12-3/TRBV12-4|NA
TGTGCCAGCAGTTTCGGAAAGTGGGCCCTTATATTT
CASSFGKWALIF
>NA|TRBJ1-5|TRBV6-2/TRBV6-3|NA
TGTGCCAGCAGTACCCCAGGGCAAGCCCAGCATTTT
CASSTPGQAQHF
>NA|TRBJ2-2|TRBV6-5|TRBD1
TGTGCCAGCAGCTTTGGACAGGGCCTCACAGGGGAGCTGTTTTTT
CASSFGQGLTGELFF
>NA|TRBJ1-2|TRBV18|NA
TGTGCCAGCTCACCACGGAATGGGGATCTTGATGGCTACACCTTC
CASSPRNGDLDGYTF
>NA|TRBJ2-1|TRBV6-5|NA
TGTGCCAGCAGCCCCGGGGACGAGCAGTTCTTC
CASSPGDEQFF
>few|TRBJ1-6|TRBV6-2/TRBV6-3|TRBD1
TGTGCCAGCAGTTACTCGGCAGGGGGCGTAAATTCACCCCTCCACTTT
CASSYSAGGVNSPLHF